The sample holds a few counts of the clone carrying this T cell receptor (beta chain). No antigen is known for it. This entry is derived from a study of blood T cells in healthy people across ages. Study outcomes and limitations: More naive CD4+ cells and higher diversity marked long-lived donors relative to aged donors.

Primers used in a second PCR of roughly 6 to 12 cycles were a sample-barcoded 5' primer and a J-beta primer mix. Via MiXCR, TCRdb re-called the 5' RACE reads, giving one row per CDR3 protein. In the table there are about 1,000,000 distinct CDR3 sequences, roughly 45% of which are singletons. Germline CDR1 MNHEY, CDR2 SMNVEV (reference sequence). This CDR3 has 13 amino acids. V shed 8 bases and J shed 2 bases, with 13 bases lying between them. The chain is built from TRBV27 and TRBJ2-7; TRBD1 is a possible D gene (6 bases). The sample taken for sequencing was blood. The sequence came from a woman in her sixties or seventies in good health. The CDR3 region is CASGEQGTYEQYF. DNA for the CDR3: TGTGCCAGCGGCGAACAGGGTACCTACGAGCAGTACTTC.